Shown below are 27 T cell receptor beta chains from a single sample sequenced in a study of neurological immune-mediated disorders. Each CDR3 protein gets one entry after TCRdb re-called the 5' RACE reads with MiXCR. The repertoire holds 70,000 to 90,000 distinct CDR3 sequences, with about 5.5% as singletons. Sequenced: PBMCs. The receptors come from a woman aged 30 to 39 with multiple sclerosis.

This clonotype has ten or more counts. The V gene is TRBV27, the J gene TRBJ2-7; 8 nucleotides line up with TRBD2. Germline-derived CDR1 and CDR2 are MNHEY and SMNVEV (reference sequence). The CDR3 has 15 amino acids. The J segment lost 1 base and the V segment lost 6 bases, leaving 8 bases of the junction unmatched. CDR3 in amino acids: CASSHGGGGSYEQYF. The CDR3 region has the DNA TGTGCCAGCAGCCACGGCGGCGGGGGGTCCTACGAGCAGTACTTC.

V and J are TRBV10-3 and TRBJ1-2, with 7 bases identical to TRBD1. Germline values: CDR1 ENHRY, CDR2 SYGVKD. This CDR3 has 16 residues. V lost 7 bases to trimming and J lost 0 bases; unmatched junction nucleotides: 11. CDR3 sequence: CAINGSPDRTNYGYTF. CDR3 bases: TGTGCCATCAACGGAAGTCCGGACAGGACTAACTATGGCTACACCTTC.

The sample holds many counts of this clonotype. The chain carries TRBV7-9 and TRBJ2-2; possible D gene TRBD2, 6 bases. The CDR3 has 16 amino acids. The V gene's germline CDR1 is SEHNR and CDR2 FQNEAQ (reference sequence). V was trimmed by 3 bases and J by 2 bases, leaving 13 bases between them. In DNA form, the CDR3 reads TGTGCCAGCAGCTTGCTAGCGTCATCCAACACCGGGGAGCTGTTTTTT. Protein: CASSLLASSNTGELFF.

This clonotype has ten or more counts. The chain uses TRBV7-9 and TRBJ1-1; 9 positions match TRBD1. The germline CDR1 and CDR2 sequences are SEHNR and FQNEAQ (reference sequence). The CDR3 spans 14 residues. Trimming removed 5 bases from V and 5 bases from J; junction bases left unmatched: 6. As DNA, the CDR3 is TGTGCCAGCAGCCGGGACAGGGTCTCGACTGAAGCTTTCTTT. Translated, it gives CASSRDRVSTEAFF. Combining the CDR3 with reference TRBV7-9 and TRBJ1-1 gives the whole variable domain DTGVSQNPRHKITKRGQNVTFRCDPISEHNRLYWYRQTLGQGPEFLTYFQNEAQLEKSRLLSDRFSAERPKGSFSTLEIQRTEQGDSAMYLCASSRDRVSTEAFFGQGTRLTVV.

This clonotype was seen many times. The rearrangement joins TRBV27 to TRBJ1-1; 10 nucleotides match TRBD1. The J segment lost 1 base and the V segment lost 5 bases, leaving 4 bases of the junction unmatched. Germline V lookup: CDR1 MNHEY, CDR2 SMNVEV (reference sequence). The CDR3 length is 15 residues. The CDR3 here is CASSVRQGANTEAFF. For the CDR3, the DNA is TGTGCCAGCAGTGTCAGACAGGGGGCGAACACTGAAGCTTTCTTT.

This clonotype turned up a few times. V usage is TRBV5-1 and J usage is TRBJ2-3, with a weak D call TRBD1 (5 bases). In germline, CDR1 is SGHRS, CDR2 YFSETQ. Trimming cost V 4 bases and J 1 base, with 13 bases left between them. The CDR3 runs to 15 residues. DNA of the CDR3: TGCGCCAGCAGCGTCGGTTTAGGGGGCACAGATACGCAGTATTTT. Translation: CASSVGLGGTDTQYF. Based on the CDR3 plus reference TRBV5-1 and TRBJ2-3, the full variable domain is KAGVTQTPRYLIKTRGQQVTLSCSPISGHRSVSWYQQTPGQGLQFLFEYFSETQRNKGNFPGRFSGRQFSNSRSEMNVSTLELGDSALYLCASSVGLGGTDTQYFGPGTRLTVL.

This clonotype was seen many times. This rearrangement joins TRBV20-1 to TRBJ2-3; the match to TRBD2 covers 9 bases. Per germline, CDR1 DFQATT and CDR2 SNEGSKA (reference sequence). The J segment lost 4 bases and the V segment lost 4 bases, leaving 6 bases of the junction unmatched. The CDR3 has 14 amino acids. The CDR3 sequence: CSAIHIAGADTQYF. CDR3 coding DNA: TGCAGTGCTATCCACATAGCGGGAGCAGATACGCAGTATTTT.

Many counts were recorded for this clonotype. The V and J genes are TRBV15 and TRBJ2-7, with 11 positions matching TRBD2. V shed 6 bases and J 5 bases; nucleotides not matched to a gene: 6. Germline V gene lookup returns CDR1 LNHNV and CDR2 YYDKDF (reference sequence). The length of the CDR3 is 14 residues. CDR3: CATSQTSGRNEQYF. The CDR3 coding sequence is TGTGCCACCAGTCAAACTAGCGGGAGAAACGAGCAGTACTTC.

In its sample, this clonotype was seen a few times. The chain uses TRBV27 and TRBJ1-6; TRBD1 matches at 7 bases. V trimming: 3 bases; J trimming: 6 bases; junction bases outside the gene matches: 8. Germline assignment: CDR1 MNHEY and CDR2 SMNVEV (reference sequence). The CDR3 spans 16 residues. CDR3 DNA sequence: TGTGCCAGCAGTTTTTTCCGGGACAGACCTAATTCACCCCTCCACTTT. Amino acid sequence: CASSFFRDRPNSPLHF.

This clonotype was seen more than once but under ten times. This may arise from a read error, as a much more abundant clone is one base away. The chain has TRBV12-3 or TRBV12-4 and TRBJ1-5; D ambiguous. This CDR3 region has 12 residues. This CDR3 reads CDSSFPGQPQHF. The CDR3 coding sequence is TGTGACAGCAGTTTCCCAGGTCAGCCCCAGCATTTT.

This clonotype was recorded many times. The DNA for the CDR3 is TGCGCCAGCAACTTAGGAGGGTACAATGAGCAGTTCTTC. It yields the protein CASNLGGYNEQFF. This sequence joins TRBV5-1 and TRBJ2-1, with D possibly matching TRBD2 (6 bases). Trimming took 6 bases from V and 4 from J, leaving 11 bases between them. The CDR3 sequence is 13 residues long. Germline V gene lookup returns CDR1 SGHRS and CDR2 YFSETQ.

This clonotype has a handful of counts. V and J are TRBV20-1 and TRBJ2-1; 10 bases are a match to TRBD2. Germline V lookup: CDR1 DFQATT, CDR2 SNEGSKA (reference sequence). V was pared by 6 bases and J by 3 bases, with 2 bases of the junction left unmatched. This CDR3 has 13 amino acids. CDR3 protein: CSATSGYYNEQFF. The CDR3 DNA follows: TGCAGTGCGACTAGCGGGTACTACAATGAGCAGTTCTTC.

This clonotype was observed many times. A read error may produce the germline difference seen at one junction end. The chain uses TRBV5-5 and TRBJ2-7, with a possible D match to TRBD2 (6 bases). Per the germline V gene, CDR1 is SGHKS and CDR2 is YYEKEE (reference sequence). CDR3 length: 13 amino acids. CDR3 nucleotides: TGTGCCAGCCGTCTCACTAGCTCCAACGAGCAGTACTTC. It specifies CASRLTSSNEQYF.

This clonotype was seen repeatedly, ten times or more. This CDR3 is CASSGVTGGSQPQHF. The CDR3 region has the DNA TGTGCCAGCAGTGGGGTGACAGGGGGCTCGCAGCCCCAGCATTTT. The V call is TRBV2, the J call TRBJ1-5, with 10 bases matching TRBD1. Germline CDR1 and CDR2: SNHLY and FYNNEI. The trim removed 4 bases at V and 7 bases at J, leaving 7 bases unmatched. The CDR3 sequence is 15 residues long.

In its sample, this clonotype was seen many times. The chain joins TRBV20-1 to TRBJ2-3; no definite D call. This CDR3 has 11 residues. Germline CDR1 DFQATT, CDR2 SNEGSKA (reference sequence). V was shortened by 6 bases and J by 0 bases, with 4 bases between the two germline ends. This chain's CDR3 is CSARSTDTQYF. DNA of the CDR3: TGCAGTGCCAGAAGCACAGATACGCAGTATTTT.

The chain joins TRBV20-1 to TRBJ2-7, with D possibly TRBD2 on 5 matching bases. The germline V and J ends were trimmed by 1 base and 3 bases, with 10 bases remaining between them. The V gene's germline CDR1 is DFQATT and CDR2 SNEGSKA (reference sequence). There are 13 residues in the CDR3. Here the CDR3 reads CSARGREYYEQYF. The CDR3 region has the DNA TGCAGTGCTAGAGGACGGGAATACTACGAGCAGTACTTC.

This clonotype was seen ten or more times. V usage is TRBV12-3 or TRBV12-4 and J usage is TRBJ1-2; possible D gene TRBD1, 5 bases. This CDR3 comprises 15 residues. The V and J ends lost 3 bases and 5 bases respectively, with 16 bases between them. DNA for the CDR3: TGTGCCAGCAGTTTCATGCGGGGGTTGGGGTATGGCTACACCTTC. Translating it yields CASSFMRGLGYGYTF.

This clonotype was recorded many times. The chain recombines TRBV5-1 with TRBJ1-1, with 8 bases lining up with TRBD1. The V and J ends lost 1 base and 4 bases, in that order; junction bases with no gene match: 3. Germline loops: CDR1 SGHRS, CDR2 YFSETQ. The CDR3 length is 14 residues. As DNA, the CDR3 is TGCGCCAGCAGCTTGACAGGGGGTATCACTGAAGCTTTCTTT. Amino acid sequence: CASSLTGGITEAFF.

In its sample, this clonotype was seen many times. This rearrangement joins TRBV7-7 to TRBJ1-5; 8 bases agree with TRBD1. V dropped 4 bases and J dropped 0; count of bases not matched to a gene: 14. CDR3 length: 19 amino acids. The germline V gene has CDR1 SSHAT and CDR2 FNYEAQ (reference sequence). CDR3 in amino acids: CASSSVANTGGYSNQPQHF. DNA for the CDR3: TGTGCCAGCAGCTCCGTAGCCAATACAGGGGGGTATAGCAATCAGCCCCAGCATTTT.

This clonotype occurred a few times. The chain has TRBV7-2 and TRBJ2-5, with D unclear. V was clipped by 5 bases and J by 9 bases, with 10 bases between them. Germline CDR1 and CDR2: SGHTA and FQGNSA. This CDR3 has 11 amino acids. CDR3 amino acids: CASSNLVSQYF. The CDR3 nucleotides are TGTGCCAGCAGCAATCTAGTTTCCCAGTACTTC.

This clonotype occurred many times. The chain employs TRBV24-1 and TRBJ2-1, with TRBD1 identical over 9 bases. Germline CDR1 and CDR2: KGHDR and SFDVKD. The CDR3 has 15 residues. After removal of 4 bases from V and 5 bases from J, the junction contained 5 bases not matched to a gene. The CDR3 protein is CATSDPGQGNNEQFF. The CDR3 region has the DNA TGTGCCACCAGTGACCCGGGACAGGGAAACAATGAGCAGTTCTTC.

This clonotype was detected many times. This chain links TRBV3-1 with TRBJ1-2, with D unclear. Germline CDR1 reads LGHDT; CDR2 reads YNNKEL (reference sequence). The CDR3 runs 16 residues. Trimming left V 0 bases short and J 4 bases short, with 15 bases between. In DNA form, the CDR3 reads TGTGCCAGCAGCCAAGAGCTTCGGGTGGTGCCCTATGGCTACACCTTC. Protein: CASSQELRVVPYGYTF.

This clonotype was counted at least ten times. The chain couples TRBV15 to TRBJ1-5; D is perhaps TRBD1 (6 bases). Trimming removed 4 bases at V and 7 bases at J, with 11 bases between. This CDR3 is 13 amino acids long. Germline CDR1 is LNHNV and CDR2 is YYDKDF (reference sequence). In DNA, the CDR3 is TGTGCCACCAGCACAGACAGGTTACAGCCCCAGCATTTT. Protein product: CATSTDRLQPQHF.

This clonotype was seen a few times. V is TRBV20-1 and J is TRBJ2-7; D is undetermined. From germline, CDR1 is DFQATT and CDR2 SNEGSKA (reference sequence). This CDR3 comprises 11 residues. The ends were cut back, 6 bases at V and 3 bases at J, with 9 bases in the middle. The CDR3 DNA reads as TGCAGTGCAACCATCTACTACGAGCAGTACTTC. Translation: CSATIYYEQYF.

This clonotype was found many times. This chain uses TRBV5-6 with TRBJ2-7; TRBD1 aligns across 8 bases. V shed 4 bases, J shed 4 bases, and the junction held 7 bases outside the gene matches. CDR3 length: 14 residues. From germline, CDR1 is SGHDT and CDR2 YYEEEE. Here the CDR3 DNA reads TGTGCCAGCAGCCAGCTCGGACAGGGATACGAGCAGTACGTC. As protein: CASSQLGQGYEQYV.

This clonotype was counted many times. The chain employs TRBV20-1 and TRBJ1-1; no reliable D call. Per germline, CDR1 DFQATT and CDR2 SNEGSKA (reference sequence). The V gene lost 0 bases and the J gene lost 3 bases, with 17 bases spanning the gap. The CDR3 covers 16 residues. The CDR3 DNA is TGCAGTGCTAGAGATCTAGGATTGGGTCAGGACACTGAAGCTTTCTTT. It yields the protein CSARDLGLGQDTEAFF.

This clonotype was recorded at least ten times. The chain carries TRBV29-1 and TRBJ2-1; 7 bases line up with TRBD2. The CDR3 sequence is 14 residues long. J gave up 5 bases and V 1 base, and 5 bases lay outside the gene matches. Per germline, CDR1 SQVTM and CDR2 ANQGSEA. For the CDR3, the DNA is TGCAGCGTTGAAGGGCGGGAGCACAACAATGAGCAGTTCTTC. As protein: CSVEGREHNNEQFF.